The rows below give T cell receptor beta chains drawn from one sample of a study of T cell responses to AZD1222 COVID-19 vaccine. Generated by immunoSEQ multiplex PCR, the TCRdb table keeps only in-frame clones and is missing some. The sample comprises fewer than 200,000 clones, around 90% of which are singletons, and around 10% rests with the top ten. Sequenced here: peripheral blood, sampled 28 days after the second AZD1222 dose. The source of these receptors is an adult who received the AZD1222 COVID-19 vaccine. Each CDR3 is given without its conserved first and last residue.

TRBJ1-1	TRBV15	ATSRSMTGKRGF
TRBJ2-5	TRBV12-5	ASGLVLFGSNQETQY
TRBJ1-1	TRBV19	ATADVSVPTEAF
TRBJ2-5	TRBV19	ASSMFGAGTSGGPQETQY
TRBJ1-1	TRBV11-2	ASSLVSSNTEAF
TRBJ2-7	TRBV18	ASSPPSGSYEQY
TRBJ2-3	TRBV15	ATSRVWGGSTDTQY
TRBJ1-2	TRBV7-2	ASSLTSGQETYGYT
TRBJ2-1	TRBV25-1	ASSEGQRGGLGEQF
TRBJ1-5	TRBV24-1	ATSVILGNQPQH
TRBJ1-1	TRBV19	ASSLRTTEAF
TRBJ2-2	TRBV5-1	ASSNTKIAGELF
TRBJ2-7	TRBV18	ASSPLAGGHYEQY
TRBJ1-2	TRBV28	ASSLIGDGGPLYGYT
TRBJ1-4	TRBV3-1/TRBV3-2	ASSSGASNEKLF
TRBJ2-4	TRBV28	ASSGTPQGSLENIQY
TRBJ2-6	TRBV7-3	ASSQAGTGVYSGANVLT
TRBJ1-2	TRBV9	ASSVAAEGYT
TRBJ1-4	TRBV18	ASSPFPGGEKLF
TRBJ2-1	TRBV6-6	ASSYPDRTGYNEQF
TRBJ2-3	TRBV30	AWSEGGGAGDTQY
TRBJ1-1	TRBV19	ASSPPGRTEAF
TRBJ2-7	TRBV13	ASSLPGTGFTEQY
TRBJ1-5	TRBV6-5	ASSGDRGNQPQH
TRBJ2-5	TRBV5-1	ASSFLLAGGAQY
TRBJ1-5	TRBV2	ASSGGQVTDQPQH
TRBJ1-4	TRBV5-1	ASSSQGSNEKLF
TRBJ2-5	TRBV14	ASSPLAQETQY
TRBJ1-6	TRBV2	ATVGTDNSPLH
TRBJ1-1	TRBV28	ASSSPGKLNTEAF
TRBJ2-1	TRBV19	ASSIGGGLAAYNEQF
TRBJ2-7	TRBV5-6	ASSLDVRYEQY
TRBJ1-2	TRBV3-1/TRBV3-2	ASSQEYGYT
TRBJ1-3	TRBV6-5	ASSSLPTGLDTIY
TRBJ2-2	TRBV2	ASSVDGTYTGELF
TRBJ2-7	TRBV5-1	ASSYNPTGASSYEQY
TRBJ1-4	TRBV4-2	ASSHSTGTDEKLF
TRBJ2-4	TRBV5-1	ASSFWGASPLAKNIQY
TRBJ2-7	TRBV9	ASSVVPLADEQY
TRBJ1-5	TRBV28	ASSSMGGSNQPQH
TRBJ1-2	TRBV13	ASSVRGDGYT
TRBJ2-1	TRBV2	ASSVTSGGSGEQF
TRBJ1-2	TRBV9	ASSVAGGAQRFEGYT
TRBJ1-1	TRBV28	ATRGRPEAF
TRBJ1-1	TRBV30	AWVRTGRRVAF
TRBJ2-3	TRBV10-3	AIRSLAGSSTDTQY
TRBJ1-1	TRBV5-1	ASSLSVPALNTEAF
TRBJ1-4	TRBV11-2	ASSRWGGDEKLF
TRBJ2-5	TRBV7-6	ASSLIMQETQY